These 22 T cell receptor beta chains were sequenced from one sample in a study of blood T cell repertoires in COVID-19. The method was immunoSEQ multiplex PCR; TCRdb's version includes in-frame clones alone and lacks a portion of them. The data show 350,000 or so clones, approximately 88% seen once. What was sequenced was peripheral blood. The receptors derive from a young woman with COVID-19, enrolled during active disease.

The CDR3, as DNA: TGCAGTGCTAGTGGTGGTGGGACAGGGACCGGGTCAGATACGCAGTATTTT. Translating it yields CSASGGGTGTGSDTQYF. The chain is built from TRBV20-1 and TRBJ2-3; 9 nucleotides agree with TRBD1. Trimming took 3 bases from V and 4 from J; bases not matched to a gene: 14. CDR3 length equals 17 residues. Germline-derived CDR1 and CDR2 are DFQATT and SNEGSKA (reference sequence).

The genes are TRBV24-1 and TRBJ1-2, with D unresolved. The germline CDR1 and CDR2 sequences are KGHDR and SFDVKD. This CDR3 contains 12 residues. Trimming left V 4 bases short and J 4 bases short, with 6 bases between. CDR3: CATSEGRYGYTF. Here the CDR3 DNA reads TGTGCCACCAGTGAGGGCCGCTATGGCTACACCTTC.

This sequence joins TRBV10-3 and TRBJ1-1; D is unresolved. Germline CDR1 is ENHRY and CDR2 is SYGVKD. The CDR3 covers 14 residues. V was clipped by 0 bases and J by 7 bases, with 12 bases between them. The CDR3 sequence is CAISESIIGGEAFF. As DNA, the CDR3 is TGTGCCATCAGTGAGTCAATAATCGGAGGTGAAGCTTTCTTT.

This CDR3 is CASKQTGTNTEAFF. The CDR3 DNA sequence: TGTGCCAGCAAACAGACAGGGACGAACACTGAAGCTTTCTTT. J is TRBJ1-1 and V is TRBV27; 7 nucleotides match TRBD1. Germline V gene sequence: CDR1 MNHEY, CDR2 SMNVEV (reference sequence). The CDR3 covers 14 residues. The J segment lost 1 base and the V segment lost 7 bases, leaving 6 bases of the junction unmatched.

The rearrangement uses TRBV3-1 (or the pseudogene TRBV3-2) and TRBJ1-1; perhaps TRBD1 as D (5 bases). V shed 0 bases and J shed 5 bases, with 13 bases lying between them. There are 15 residues in the CDR3. Looked up from germline, CDR1 is LGHDT and CDR2 is YNNKEL (reference sequence). The CDR3 sequence: CASSQDNMGLTEAFF. The CDR3 nucleotides read TGTGCCAGCAGCCAAGATAATATGGGACTTACTGAAGCTTTCTTT.

V gene TRBV18 combines with J gene TRBJ1-1; 7 nucleotides line up with TRBD1. Trimming took 0 bases from V and 5 from J; bases not matched to a gene: 6. The germline V gene has CDR1 KGHSH and CDR2 LQKENI. CDR3 length: 15 residues. The CDR3 nucleotides read TGTGCCAGCTCACCACCGAACAGGGGAAGAACTGAAGCTTTCTTT. This encodes CASSPPNRGRTEAFF.

The V call is TRBV15, the J call TRBJ1-2, with D unresolved. Germline values: CDR1 LNHNV, CDR2 YYDKDF (reference sequence). Between the trimmed V and J ends, which lost 0 bases and 4 bases, there was a span of 9 bases. The CDR3 is made up of 14 amino acids. Here the CDR3 DNA reads TGTGCCACCAGCAGAGACGGGTCCTTCTATGGCTACACCTTC. Translating gives CATSRDGSFYGYTF.

This chain connects TRBV27 to TRBJ1-1, with D hard to call. The CDR3 covers 14 residues. Trimming took 3 bases from V and 1 from J, leaving 9 bases between them. Germline CDR1 and CDR2: MNHEY and SMNVEV (reference sequence). The CDR3 loop reads CASSLNTPNTEAFF. The CDR3, as DNA: TGTGCCAGCAGTTTGAACACCCCGAACACTGAAGCTTTCTTT.

This clone was picked up one time. The genes are TRBV13 and TRBJ1-6; D unresolved. The CDR3 is made up of 17 amino acids. Germline V gene data show CDR1 as PRHDT and CDR2 as FYEKMQ (reference sequence). Trimming took off 5 bases at V and 0 bases at J, with 14 bases between the two ends. The CDR3 DNA reads TGTGCCAGCAGCGGGAGAAGACATAGCTCCTATAATTCACCCCTCCACTTT. It specifies CASSGRRHSSYNSPLHF. The full variable domain, completed using reference TRBV13 and TRBJ1-6, is AAGVIQSPRHLIKEKRETATLKCYPIPRHDTVYWYQQGPGQDPQFLISFYEKMQSDKGSIPDRFSAQQFSDYHSELNMSSLELGDSALYFCASSGRRHSSYNSPLHFGNGTRLTVT.

This chain connects TRBV7-6 to TRBJ1-2; D is perhaps TRBD1 (6 bases). Germline loops: CDR1 SGHVS, CDR2 FNYEAQ. With 4 bases removed from V and 2 bases from J, the gap between germline ends came to 20 bases. CDR3 length: 17 residues. The CDR3 reads CASSYGTRPPSNYGYTF. The CDR3 coding sequence is TGTGCCAGCAGCTATGGGACACGACCTCCCTCGAACTATGGCTACACCTTC.

V and J are TRBV10-3 and TRBJ2-3; 7 positions agree with TRBD2. The germline V gene has CDR1 ENHRY and CDR2 SYGVKD. This CDR3 contains 17 residues. Trimming removed 2 bases from V and 1 base from J; junction bases left unmatched: 9. CDR3 nucleotide sequence: TGTGCCATCAGTGAGAGTCCTAGCGGATTACGCACAGATACGCAGTATTTT. Translation: CAISESPSGLRTDTQYF.

The gene calls are TRBV4-2 and TRBJ2-2; D is ambiguous. The CDR3 loop spans 16 amino acids. V dropped 1 base and J dropped 0 bases, with 9 bases sitting between them. In germline, CDR1 is LGHNA, CDR2 YNFKEQ. The CDR3, as DNA: TGTGCCAGCAGCCAAGCCGTACTCGCGAACACCGGGGAGCTGTTTTTT. Its translation is CASSQAVLANTGELFF.

The V call is TRBV19, the J call TRBJ2-7, with D maybe TRBD1 (6 bases). The CDR3 contains 11 residues. Germline V gives CDR1 LNHDA, CDR2 SQIVND (reference sequence). The germline V and J ends were trimmed by 9 bases and 1 base, with 7 bases remaining between them. The DNA for the CDR3 is TGTGCCAGCCAGGGGTCCTACGAGCAGTACTTC. Protein: CASQGSYEQYF.

The rearrangement links TRBV10-1 to TRBJ2-1; TRBD2 aligns across 8 bases. Unmatched junction bases numbered 7, after V lost 11 bases and J lost 4 bases. Per the germline V gene, CDR1 is WNHNN and CDR2 is SYGVQD (reference sequence). This CDR3 is built from 13 residues. The CDR3 region is CARGGAGYNEQFF. As DNA, the CDR3 is TGCGCCCGGGGGGGGGCAGGGTACAATGAGCAGTTCTTC.

This clone was counted a single time. The chain uses TRBV6-5 and TRBJ2-2, with 10 bases that match TRBD1. Germline CDR1 is MNHEY and CDR2 is SVGAGI. The length of the CDR3 is 14 residues. V trimming: 4 bases; J trimming: 8 bases; junction bases outside the gene matches: 4. The CDR3 DNA reads as TGTGCCAGCAGTTCCGACAGGGGGCTGGGGGAGCTGTTTTTT. Encoded protein: CASSSDRGLGELFF.

This clone was seen many times. The chain employs TRBV2 and TRBJ2-5; 9 bases match TRBD1. V gave up 4 bases and J gave up 7 bases; unmatched junction bases: 4. The germline V gene has CDR1 SNHLY and CDR2 FYNNEI. There are 13 residues in the CDR3. CDR3 in amino acids: CASSGQGGMTQYF. The CDR3 DNA reads as TGTGCCAGCAGTGGACAGGGGGGGATGACCCAGTACTTC.

This rearrangement joins TRBV27 to TRBJ1-5; 7 bases are shared with TRBD1. Germline CDR1 is MNHEY and CDR2 is SMNVEV (reference sequence). Trimming at V came to 5 bases and at J to 5 bases, leaving 6 bases not matched to a gene. This CDR3 region has 14 residues. The CDR3 bases are TGTGCCAGCAGTCCCGGACAGGCCGATCAGCCCCAGCATTTT. It translates to CASSPGQADQPQHF.

The chain couples TRBV19 to TRBJ1-5; TRBD1 matches 10 bases. The CDR3 is made up of 14 amino acids. The J segment lost 3 bases and the V segment lost 10 bases, leaving 6 bases of the junction unmatched. Per the germline V gene, CDR1 is LNHDA and CDR2 is SQIVND (reference sequence). The CDR3 region has the DNA TGTGCCACCCGACAGGGGGCGCTCAATCAGCCCCAGCATTTT. The encoded protein is CATRQGALNQPQHF.

The J gene is TRBJ2-4, the V gene TRBV6-2 or TRBV6-3; 8 bases agree with TRBD2. J gave up 1 base and V 2 bases, and 7 bases lay outside the gene matches. Germline CDR1 is MNHEY and CDR2 is SVGEGT. CDR3 size: 17 residues. CDR3 nucleotide sequence: TGTGCCAGCAGTTACACACGGGGGGGCCTGGCCAAAAACATTCAGTACTTC. It encodes CASSYTRGGLAKNIQYF.

V and J are TRBV3-1 (or the pseudogene TRBV3-2) and TRBJ1-2, with TRBD1 matching 8 bases. The CDR3 loop spans 15 amino acids. Losses at the gene ends were 4 bases for V and 2 bases for J; bases not matched to a gene: 6. From germline, CDR1 is LGHDT and CDR2 YNNKEL (reference sequence). This CDR3 reads CASSPGTGDNYGYTF. Here the CDR3 DNA reads TGTGCCAGCAGCCCTGGGACAGGTGACAACTATGGCTACACCTTC.

The gene calls are TRBV7-2 and TRBJ2-7; 7 bases agree with TRBD2. The J segment lost 1 base and the V segment lost 5 bases, leaving 8 bases of the junction unmatched. Germline lookup yields CDR1 SGHTA and CDR2 FQGNSA. This CDR3 is 15 amino acids long. CDR3 sequence reads: CASSPVRGGSYEQYF. DNA of the CDR3: TGTGCCAGCAGCCCGGTAAGGGGAGGGTCCTACGAGCAGTACTTC. The full variable domain, completed using reference TRBV7-2 and TRBJ2-7, is GAGVSQSPSNKVTEKGKDVELRCDPISGHTALYWYRQSLGQGLEFLIYFQGNSAPDKSGLPSDRFSAERTGGSVSTLTIQRTQQEDSAVYLCASSPVRGGSYEQYFGPGTRLTVT.

This sequence joins TRBV5-1 and TRBJ2-1, with D maybe TRBD1 (6 bases). The V and J ends lost 0 bases and 8 bases respectively, with 9 bases between them. The CDR3 spans 13 residues. Germline CDR1 and CDR2: SGHRS and YFSETQ. The CDR3 reads CASSLVGADEQFF. In nucleotides, the CDR3 is TGCGCCAGCAGCTTGGTGGGGGCTGATGAGCAGTTCTTC.